A selection of T cell receptor beta chains follows, all from one sample in a study of blood T cell repertoires in COVID-19. The method was immunoSEQ multiplex PCR; TCRdb's version includes in-frame clones alone and lacks a portion of them. The data show some 380,000 clones, with 70% to 90% seen just once and roughly 2% held by the top ten. Sequenced input: PBMCs or T cells enriched from blood (not recorded which). All receptors come from a woman aged 40 to 50 with acute COVID-19. The CDR3 runs from the conserved cysteine through the conserved F or W. A D gene is named only where the DNA matches it firmly. Size values are once, few and many counts, or a class for expanded clones, and some rows have none.

>TRBV7-9|NA|TRBJ1-1|once
CASSQSGRVGASTEAFF
TGTGCCAGCAGCCAATCGGGTAGGGTAGGGGCAAGCACTGAAGCTTTCTTT
>TRBV2|TRBD1|TRBJ2-3|NA
CASVRDRSSDTQYF
TGTGCCAGCGTCCGGGACAGGAGCTCAGATACGCAGTATTTT
>TRBV4-1|TRBD2|TRBJ2-3|NA
CASSQGKLGLAAGTDTQYF
TGCGCCAGCAGCCAAGGAAAACTAGGACTAGCCGCGGGCACAGATACGCAGTATTTT
>TRBV29-1|NA|TRBJ1-4|NA
CSVEGNSRGNEKLFF
TGCAGCGTTGAAGGGAACTCCCGAGGAAATGAAAAACTGTTTTTT
>TRBV30|TRBD1|TRBJ1-1|once
CAWSSGTAEAFF
TGTGCCTGGAGTTCCGGGACAGCTGAAGCTTTCTTT
>TRBV4-1|NA|TRBJ1-5|NA
CASSQARMGNQPQHF
TGCGCCAGCAGCCAAGCCAGGATGGGCAATCAGCCCCAGCATTTT
>TRBV25-1|NA|TRBJ1-4|NA
CASSEPLGGTLGEKLFF
TGTGCCAGCAGTGAGCCATTGGGAGGAACCCTCGGTGAAAAACTGTTTTTT
>TRBV6-2/TRBV6-3|NA|TRBJ2-1|NA
CASSYSSNRGNEQFF
TGTGCCAGCAGTTACTCTAGTAACCGGGGTAATGAGCAGTTCTTC
>TRBV7-6|TRBD2|TRBJ2-1|NA
CASSMVGGVGNEQFF
TGTGCCAGCAGCATGGTCGGGGGGGTGGGCAATGAGCAGTTCTTC
>TRBV6-5|NA|TRBJ1-2|NA
CASNPAGTGGYTF
TGTGCCAGCAACCCGGCAGGGACTGGGGGCTACACCTTC
>TRBV24-1|NA|TRBJ1-5|NA
CATLSRDTQHF
TGTGCCACCCTTAGCCGGGACACCCAGCATTTT
>TRBV7-2|TRBD2|TRBJ2-3|few
CASSSGLAGGTDTQYF
TGTGCCAGCAGCTCCGGACTAGCGGGGGGCACAGATACGCAGTATTTT
>TRBV11-2|TRBD1|TRBJ1-3|NA
CASSPTGTGVAGNTIYF
TGTGCCAGCAGCCCTACCGGGACAGGGGTCGCCGGAAACACCATATATTTT
>TRBV19|NA|TRBJ1-1|NA
CASSNDRVNTEAFF
TGTGCCAGTAGTAACGACAGAGTGAACACTGAAGCTTTCTTT
>TRBV9|NA|TRBJ2-5|NA
CASSRDRGGETQYF
TGTGCCAGCAGCAGGGACAGAGGGGGGGAGACCCAGTACTTC